The 14 T cell receptor beta chains given below trace back to one sample, sequenced in a study of PD-L1 blockade in urothelial cancer (TCRdb year 2017). The library was built by means of the immunoSEQ multiplex PCR assay. TCRdb retrieved this table from immuneACCESS and kept in-frame rearrangements only. Not all clones are present; in checked studies, unresolved V genes account for under half, and no reason is known for the remainder. Recorded for this sample are about 43,000 clones; approximately 90% of them occurred a single time. 14% of the sample rests with the top ten. This sample comprised PBMCs, obtained around atezolizumab (anti-PD-L1) treatment. These receptors all come from a woman in her fifties or sixties with urothelial cancer.

CDR3 sequence: CASSSQGMNTEAFF. The CDR3 DNA reads TGTGCCAGCAGCTCCCAGGGGATGAACACTGAAGCTTTCTTT. This chain links TRBV7-9 with TRBJ1-1; a weak D match, TRBD1 (6 bases). Germline loops: CDR1 SEHNR, CDR2 FQNEAQ (reference sequence). The CDR3 sequence is 14 residues long. V dropped 4 bases and J dropped 0 bases, with 9 bases sitting between them.

The V and J genes are TRBV14 and TRBJ2-7; 7 bases align to TRBD2. The CDR3 totals 15 residues. Germline CDR1 is SGHDN and CDR2 is FVKESK. Germline trimming cut 4 bases from V and 1 base from J; bases unmatched to any gene: 7. The CDR3 DNA sequence: TGTGCCAGCAGCCCGAGCGGGACGCCTTCCTACGAGCAGTACTTC. It specifies CASSPSGTPSYEQYF. The complete variable domain, with remaining parts taken from reference TRBV14 and TRBJ2-7, reads EAGVTQFPSHSVIEKGQTVTLRCDPISGHDNLYWYRRVMGKEIKFLLHFVKESKQDESGMPNNRFLAERTGGTYSTLKVQPAELEDSGVYFCASSPSGTPSYEQYFGPGTRLTVT.

The gene calls are TRBV9 and TRBJ1-2; D gene uncertain. CDR1 is SGDLS, CDR2 YYNGEE, per germline. This CDR3 contains 14 residues. V was cut by 0 bases and J by 4 bases, with 10 bases left in between. The CDR3 sequence is CASSVEEGTYGYTF. The CDR3 DNA sequence: TGTGCCAGCAGCGTAGAAGAGGGTACCTATGGCTACACCTTC.

This sequence joins TRBV6-6 and TRBJ2-1; weak D call: TRBD1 (6 bases). CDR1 is MNHNY and CDR2 is SVGAGI in the germline V gene (reference sequence). The CDR3 extends over 15 amino acids. V lost 0 bases and J lost 7, with 13 bases in between. The CDR3, as DNA: TGTGCCAGCAGTTACTCAGGGACACTTAAAAATGAGCAGTTCTTC. Protein: CASSYSGTLKNEQFF.

This CDR3 is CSASFPGGLYF. The DNA of the CDR3 is TGCAGTGCTAGTTTTCCAGGGGGTTTGTACTTC. This chain uses TRBV20-1 with TRBJ2-7; 7 bases align to TRBD1. Looked up from germline, CDR1 is DFQATT and CDR2 is SNEGSKA (reference sequence). V lost 3 bases and J lost 12; bases outside the gene matches: 8. The CDR3 length is 11 residues.

The chain links TRBV20-1 to TRBJ2-1; D uncertain. V lost 0 bases to trimming and J lost 6 bases, with 3 bases between them. The germline V gene encodes CDR1 DFQATT and CDR2 SNEGSKA (reference sequence). The CDR3 extends over 11 amino acids. CDR3 sequence: CSARDINEQFF. CDR3 bases: TGCAGTGCTAGAGATATCAATGAGCAGTTCTTC.

The V and J genes are TRBV5-6 and TRBJ2-7; 7 nucleotides agree with TRBD2. The CDR3 consists of 15 residues. CDR1 and CDR2 from the germline V gene are SGHDT and YYEEEE. J lost 1 base, V lost 0 bases, and 4 bases had no gene match. The chain's CDR3 is CASSLVGGGSYEQYF. The CDR3 coding sequence is TGTGCCAGCAGCTTGGTTGGGGGGGGATCCTACGAGCAGTACTTC.

This chain connects TRBV27 to TRBJ1-3; TRBD1 aligns across 11 bases. Germline assignment: CDR1 MNHEY and CDR2 SMNVEV (reference sequence). This CDR3 is built from 17 residues. V shed 4 bases and J 1 base; nucleotides not matched to a gene: 6. The CDR3 coding sequence is TGTGCCAGCAGTTCTTGGACAGGGGGCTCTTCTGGAAACACCATATATTTT. Protein product: CASSSWTGGSSGNTIYF.

V is TRBV5-4 and J is TRBJ2-2; D is unresolved. The germline V gene has CDR1 SGHNT and CDR2 YYREEE (reference sequence). V lost 4 bases to trimming and J lost 4 bases, with 5 bases between them. The CDR3 is 12 amino acids. This CDR3 is CASSPRTGELFF. As DNA, the CDR3 is TGTGCCAGCAGCCCCCGCACCGGGGAGCTGTTTTTT.

The chain has TRBV18 and TRBJ1-1, with a possible D match to TRBD1 (6 bases). The CDR3 is made up of 14 amino acids. The germline gives CDR1 KGHSH, CDR2 LQKENI. V was pared by 5 bases and J by 1 base, with 11 bases between. CDR3 nucleotides: TGTGCCAGCTCAGTAAACAGGGAGAACACTGAAGCTTTCTTT. Its protein product is CASSVNRENTEAFF.

In its sample, this clone was seen a few times. The rearrangement joins TRBV15 to TRBJ1-5, with TRBD1 matching 8 bases. Trimming removed 5 bases from V and 9 bases from J; junction bases left unmatched: 12. The germline V gene encodes CDR1 LNHNV and CDR2 YYDKDF (reference sequence). This CDR3 has 15 amino acids. The CDR3 sequence is CATSPSGRQGSPQHF. In DNA form, the CDR3 reads TGTGCCACCAGCCCAAGCGGGCGACAGGGGTCGCCCCAGCATTTT.

This clone turned up a few times. V gene TRBV27 combines with J gene TRBJ2-3; D might be TRBD2 (6 bases). V lost 6 bases and J lost 3, with 13 bases in between. The CDR3 runs to 14 residues. Germline V gene data show CDR1 as MNHEY and CDR2 as SMNVEV (reference sequence). For the CDR3, the DNA is TGTGCCAGCAGGGCCAACCGGGGGACAGATACGCAGTATTTT. This gives the protein CASRANRGTDTQYF.

This clone was counted once. V usage is TRBV2 and J usage is TRBJ1-2, with D unresolved. The germline V and J ends were trimmed by 6 bases and 1 base, with 15 bases remaining between them. Germline loops: CDR1 SNHLY, CDR2 FYNNEI. CDR3 length: 15 residues. CDR3 sequence reads: CASRQDTEINYGYTF. CDR3 coding DNA: TGTGCCAGCAGACAAGACACGGAAATTAACTATGGCTACACCTTC.

The chain uses TRBV14 and TRBJ2-1; the match to TRBD2 covers 14 bases. From germline, CDR1 is SGHDN and CDR2 FVKESK. This CDR3 has 21 amino acids. Trimming took 0 bases from V and 2 from J; bases not matched to a gene: 12. As DNA, the CDR3 is TGTGCCAGCAGCCAAGAAGCGGGACTAGCGGGGGCGTTCATAGCCTACAATGAGCAGTTCTTC. Translated: CASSQEAGLAGAFIAYNEQFF.